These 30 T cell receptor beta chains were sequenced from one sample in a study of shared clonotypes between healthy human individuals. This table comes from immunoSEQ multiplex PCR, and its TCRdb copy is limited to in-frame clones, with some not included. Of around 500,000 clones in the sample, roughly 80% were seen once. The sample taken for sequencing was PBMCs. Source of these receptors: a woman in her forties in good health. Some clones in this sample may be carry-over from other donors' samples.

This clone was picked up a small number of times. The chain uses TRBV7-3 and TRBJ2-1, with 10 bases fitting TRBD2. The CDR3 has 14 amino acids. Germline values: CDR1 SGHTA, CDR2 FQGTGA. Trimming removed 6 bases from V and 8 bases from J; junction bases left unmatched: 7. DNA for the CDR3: TGTGCCAGCAGTACGGGACTAGCGTATGATGAGCAGTTCTTC. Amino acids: CASSTGLAYDEQFF.

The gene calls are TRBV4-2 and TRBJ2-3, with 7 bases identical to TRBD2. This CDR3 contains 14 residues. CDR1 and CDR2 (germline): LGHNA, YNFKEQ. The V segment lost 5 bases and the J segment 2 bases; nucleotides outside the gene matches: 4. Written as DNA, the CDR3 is TGTGCCAGCAGCTCTAGCGGCTCCACAGATACGCAGTATTTT. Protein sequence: CASSSSGSTDTQYF.

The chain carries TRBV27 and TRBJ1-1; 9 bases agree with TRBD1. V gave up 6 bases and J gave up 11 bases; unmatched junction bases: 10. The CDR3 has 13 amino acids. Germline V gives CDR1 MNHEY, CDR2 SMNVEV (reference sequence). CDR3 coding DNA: TGTGCCAGCAGGGGACAGGGAGGGACTGGGGCTTTCTTT. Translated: CASRGQGGTGAFF.

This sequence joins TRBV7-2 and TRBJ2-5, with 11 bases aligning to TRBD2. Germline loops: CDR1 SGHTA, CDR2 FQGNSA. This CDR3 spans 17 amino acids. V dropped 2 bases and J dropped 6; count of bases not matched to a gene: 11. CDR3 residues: CASSLSVTSGSLKTQYF. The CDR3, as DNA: TGTGCCAGCAGCTTATCAGTAACTAGCGGGAGTTTAAAGACCCAGTACTTC.

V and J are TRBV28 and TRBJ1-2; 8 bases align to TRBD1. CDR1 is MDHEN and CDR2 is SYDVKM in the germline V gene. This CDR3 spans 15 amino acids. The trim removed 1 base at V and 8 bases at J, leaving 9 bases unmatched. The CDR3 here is CASSLSFPGGRGYTF. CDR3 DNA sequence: TGTGCCAGCAGTTTATCTTTCCCAGGGGGCCGGGGCTACACCTTC.

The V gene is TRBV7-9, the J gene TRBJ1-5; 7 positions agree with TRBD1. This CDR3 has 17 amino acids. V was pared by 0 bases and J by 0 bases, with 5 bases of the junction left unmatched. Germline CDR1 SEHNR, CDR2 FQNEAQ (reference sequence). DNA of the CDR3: TGTGCCAGCAGCTTAGCGATAACAGGGGATAGCAATCAGCCCCAGCATTTT. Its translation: CASSLAITGDSNQPQHF.

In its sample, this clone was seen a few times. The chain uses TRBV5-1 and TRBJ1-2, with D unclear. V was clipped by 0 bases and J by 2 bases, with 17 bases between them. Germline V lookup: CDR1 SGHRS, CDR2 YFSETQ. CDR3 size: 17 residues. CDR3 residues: CASSLAVVSTQNYGYTF. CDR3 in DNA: TGCGCCAGCAGCTTGGCCGTGGTTAGTACACAGAACTATGGCTACACCTTC.

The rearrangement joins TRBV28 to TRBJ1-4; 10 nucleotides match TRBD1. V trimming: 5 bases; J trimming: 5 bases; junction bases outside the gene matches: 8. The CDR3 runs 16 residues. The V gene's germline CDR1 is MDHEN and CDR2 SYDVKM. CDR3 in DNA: TGTGCCAGCAGTACGGGACAGGGGATGGGGAATGAAAAACTGTTTTTT. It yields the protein CASSTGQGMGNEKLFF.

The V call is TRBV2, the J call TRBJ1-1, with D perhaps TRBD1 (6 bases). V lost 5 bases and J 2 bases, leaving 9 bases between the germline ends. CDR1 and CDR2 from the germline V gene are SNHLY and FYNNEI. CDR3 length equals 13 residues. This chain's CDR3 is CASSSQGNTEAFF. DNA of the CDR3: TGTGCCAGCAGTTCACAGGGAAACACTGAAGCTTTCTTT.

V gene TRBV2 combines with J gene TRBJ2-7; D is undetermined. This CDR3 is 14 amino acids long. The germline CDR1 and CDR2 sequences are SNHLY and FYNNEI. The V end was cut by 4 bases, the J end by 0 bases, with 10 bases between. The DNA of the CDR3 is TGTGCCAGCAGTGGCCGGGCCCTCTCCTACGAGCAGTACTTC. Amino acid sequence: CASSGRALSYEQYF.

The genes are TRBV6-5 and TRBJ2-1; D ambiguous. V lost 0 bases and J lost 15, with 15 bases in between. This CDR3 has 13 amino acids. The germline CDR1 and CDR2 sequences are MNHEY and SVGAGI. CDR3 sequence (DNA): TGTGCCAGCAGTTACTCGATATCCTCCGATCCGTTCTTC. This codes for CASSYSISSDPFF.

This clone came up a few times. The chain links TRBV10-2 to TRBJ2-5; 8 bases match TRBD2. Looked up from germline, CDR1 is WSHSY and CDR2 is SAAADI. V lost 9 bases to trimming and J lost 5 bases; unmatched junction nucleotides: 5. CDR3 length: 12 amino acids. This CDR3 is CASWTGGETQYF. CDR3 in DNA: TGCGCCAGTTGGACGGGGGGGGAGACCCAGTACTTC.

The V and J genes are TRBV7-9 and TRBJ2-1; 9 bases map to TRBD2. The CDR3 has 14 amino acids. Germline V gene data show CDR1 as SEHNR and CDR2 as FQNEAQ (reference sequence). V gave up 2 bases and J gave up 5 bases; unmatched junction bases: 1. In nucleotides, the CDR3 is TGTGCCAGCAGCTTATGGACTAGCGACAATGAGCAGTTCTTC. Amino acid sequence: CASSLWTSDNEQFF. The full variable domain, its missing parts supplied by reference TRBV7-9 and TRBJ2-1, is DTGVSQNPRHKITKRGQNVTFRCDPISEHNRLYWYRQTLGQGPEFLTYFQNEAQLEKSRLLSDRFSAERPKGSFSTLEIQRTEQGDSAMYLCASSLWTSDNEQFFGPGTRLTVL.

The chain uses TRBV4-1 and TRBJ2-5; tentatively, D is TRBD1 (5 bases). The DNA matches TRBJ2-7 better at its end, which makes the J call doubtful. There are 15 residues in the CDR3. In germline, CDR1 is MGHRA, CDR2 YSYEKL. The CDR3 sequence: CASSQIQTASYEQYF. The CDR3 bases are TGCGCCAGCAGCCAAATCCAGACAGCCTCCTACGAGCAGTACTTC.

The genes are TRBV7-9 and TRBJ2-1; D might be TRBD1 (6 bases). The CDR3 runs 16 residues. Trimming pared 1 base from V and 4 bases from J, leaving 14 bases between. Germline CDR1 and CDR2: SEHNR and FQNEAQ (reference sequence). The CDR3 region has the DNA TGTGCCAGCAGCTTAGGAAAATCAGGGGCATACAATGAGCAGTTCTTC. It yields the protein CASSLGKSGAYNEQFF.

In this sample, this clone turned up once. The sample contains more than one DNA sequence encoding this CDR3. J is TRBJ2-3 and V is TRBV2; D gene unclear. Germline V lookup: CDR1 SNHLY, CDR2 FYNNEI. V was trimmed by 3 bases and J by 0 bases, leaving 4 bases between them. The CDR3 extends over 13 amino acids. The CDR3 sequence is CASSEGSTDTQYF. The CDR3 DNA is TGTGCCAGCAGTGAGGGTAGCACAGATACGCAGTATTTT.

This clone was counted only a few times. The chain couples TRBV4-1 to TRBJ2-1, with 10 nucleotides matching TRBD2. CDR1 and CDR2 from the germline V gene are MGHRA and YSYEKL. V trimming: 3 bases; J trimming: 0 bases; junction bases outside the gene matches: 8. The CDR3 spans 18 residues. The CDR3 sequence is CASSHPWASGSSYNEQFF. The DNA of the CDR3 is TGCGCCAGCAGCCATCCATGGGCTAGCGGGAGCTCCTACAATGAGCAGTTCTTC.

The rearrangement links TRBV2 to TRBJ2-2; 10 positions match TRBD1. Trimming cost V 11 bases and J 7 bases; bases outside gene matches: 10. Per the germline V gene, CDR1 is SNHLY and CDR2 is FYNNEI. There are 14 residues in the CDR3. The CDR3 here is CADSGTGVGGELFF. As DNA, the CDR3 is TGTGCCGACTCCGGGACAGGGGTCGGCGGGGAGCTGTTTTTT.

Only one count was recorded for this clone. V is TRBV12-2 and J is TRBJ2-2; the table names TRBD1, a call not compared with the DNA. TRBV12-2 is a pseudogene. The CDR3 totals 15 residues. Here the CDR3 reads CASPRKKRPTGELFF. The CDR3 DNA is TGTGCAAGTCCCAGGAAGAAGAGACCCACCGGGGAGCTGTTTTTT.

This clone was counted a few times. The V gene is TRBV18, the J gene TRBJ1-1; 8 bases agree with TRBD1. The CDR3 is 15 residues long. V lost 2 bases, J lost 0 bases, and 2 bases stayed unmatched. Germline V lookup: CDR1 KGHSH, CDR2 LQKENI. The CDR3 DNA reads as TGTGCCAGCTCACCATCGGGACAGGTGAACACTGAAGCTTTCTTT. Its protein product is CASSPSGQVNTEAFF.

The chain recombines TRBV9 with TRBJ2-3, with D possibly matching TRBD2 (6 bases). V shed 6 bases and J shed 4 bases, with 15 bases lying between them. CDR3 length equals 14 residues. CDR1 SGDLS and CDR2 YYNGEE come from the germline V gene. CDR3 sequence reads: CASTWRENADTQYF. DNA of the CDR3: TGTGCCAGCACCTGGAGGGAGAACGCAGATACGCAGTATTTT.

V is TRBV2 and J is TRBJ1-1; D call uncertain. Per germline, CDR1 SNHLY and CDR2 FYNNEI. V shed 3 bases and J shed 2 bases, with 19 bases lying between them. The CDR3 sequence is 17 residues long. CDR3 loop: CASSDAGLWARNTEAFF. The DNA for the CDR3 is TGTGCCAGCAGTGATGCGGGTCTGTGGGCCAGAAACACTGAAGCTTTCTTT.

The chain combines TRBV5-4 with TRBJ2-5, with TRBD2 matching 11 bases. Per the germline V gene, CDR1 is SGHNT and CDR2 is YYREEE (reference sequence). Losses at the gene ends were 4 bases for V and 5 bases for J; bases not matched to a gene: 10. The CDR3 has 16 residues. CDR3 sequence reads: CASSALVAGGGETQYF. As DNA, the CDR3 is TGTGCCAGCAGCGCCCTGGTAGCGGGAGGGGGCGAGACCCAGTACTTC.

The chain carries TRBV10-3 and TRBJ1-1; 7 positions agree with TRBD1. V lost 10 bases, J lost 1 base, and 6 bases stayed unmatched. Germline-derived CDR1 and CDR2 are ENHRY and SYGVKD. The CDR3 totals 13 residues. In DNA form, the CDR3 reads TGTGCCACCAGCGGGACAGCGAACACTGAAGCTTTCTTT. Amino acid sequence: CATSGTANTEAFF.

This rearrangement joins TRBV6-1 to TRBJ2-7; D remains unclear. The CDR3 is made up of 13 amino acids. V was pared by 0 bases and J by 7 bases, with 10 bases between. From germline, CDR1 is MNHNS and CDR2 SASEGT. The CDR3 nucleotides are TGTGCCAGCAGTGAAGCGCTTCTAAAGGAGCAGTACTTC. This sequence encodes CASSEALLKEQYF.

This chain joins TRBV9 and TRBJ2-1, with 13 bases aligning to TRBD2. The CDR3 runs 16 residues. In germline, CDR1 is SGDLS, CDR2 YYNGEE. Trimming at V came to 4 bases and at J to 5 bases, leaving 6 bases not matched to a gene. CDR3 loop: CASSLGLAGPDNEQFF. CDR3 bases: TGTGCCAGCAGCCTGGGACTAGCGGGACCGGACAATGAGCAGTTCTTC.

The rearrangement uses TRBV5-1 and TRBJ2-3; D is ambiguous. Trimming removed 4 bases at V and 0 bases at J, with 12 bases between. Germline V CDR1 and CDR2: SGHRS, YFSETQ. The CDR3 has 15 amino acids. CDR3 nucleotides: TGCGCCAGCAGCCTGGGGTCATCTAGCACAGATACGCAGTATTTT. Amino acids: CASSLGSSSTDTQYF.

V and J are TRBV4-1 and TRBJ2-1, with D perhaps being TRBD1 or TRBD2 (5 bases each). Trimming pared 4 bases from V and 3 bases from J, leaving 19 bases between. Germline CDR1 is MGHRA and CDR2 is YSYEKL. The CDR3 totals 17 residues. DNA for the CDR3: TGCGCCAGCAGCCTTGGGGTCCGGGACGGCTACTACAATGAGCAGTTCTTC. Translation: CASSLGVRDGYYNEQFF.

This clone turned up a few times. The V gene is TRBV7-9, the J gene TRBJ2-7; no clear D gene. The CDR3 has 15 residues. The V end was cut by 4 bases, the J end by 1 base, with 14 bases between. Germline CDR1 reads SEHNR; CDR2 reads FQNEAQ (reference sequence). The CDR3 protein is CASSSIPAVSYEQYF. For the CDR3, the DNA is TGTGCCAGCAGCTCAATTCCGGCCGTTTCCTACGAGCAGTACTTC.

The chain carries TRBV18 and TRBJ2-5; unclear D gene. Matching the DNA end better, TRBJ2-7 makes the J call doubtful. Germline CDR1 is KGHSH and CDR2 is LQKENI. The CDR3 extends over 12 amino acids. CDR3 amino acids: CASSSTLYEQYF. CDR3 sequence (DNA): TGTGCCAGCTCATCGACTCTCTACGAGCAGTACTTC.